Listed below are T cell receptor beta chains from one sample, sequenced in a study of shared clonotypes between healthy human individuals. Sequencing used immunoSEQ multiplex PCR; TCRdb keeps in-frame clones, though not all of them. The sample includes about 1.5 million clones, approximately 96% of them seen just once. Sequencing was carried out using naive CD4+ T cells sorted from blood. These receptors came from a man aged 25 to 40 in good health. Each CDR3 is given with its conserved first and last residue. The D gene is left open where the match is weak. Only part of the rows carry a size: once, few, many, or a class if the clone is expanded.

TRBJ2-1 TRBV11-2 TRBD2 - CASSPGLLYNEQFF TGTGCCAGCAGCCCGGGACTACTATACAATGAGCAGTTCTTC
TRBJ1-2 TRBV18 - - CASSPQGGDGYTF TGTGCCAGCTCTCCACAGGGTGGGGATGGCTACACCTTC
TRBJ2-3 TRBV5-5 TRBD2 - CASSRLAETDTQYF TGTGCCAGCAGCCGACTAGCGGAAACAGATACGCAGTATTTT
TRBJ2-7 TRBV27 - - CASSRSSYEQYF TGTGCCAGCAGTCGTTCCTCCTACGAGCAGTACTTC
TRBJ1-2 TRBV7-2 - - CASSLSDRYYGYTF TGTGCCAGCAGCTTGTCGGACAGATACTATGGCTACACCTTC
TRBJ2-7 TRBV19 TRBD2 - CASSASGRRIDEQYF TGTGCCAGTAGTGCTAGCGGGAGGCGAATCGACGAGCAGTACTTC
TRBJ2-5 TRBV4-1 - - CASSQTGASALETQYF TGCGCCAGCAGCCAAACGGGGGCGTCCGCGCTGGAGACCCAGTACTTC
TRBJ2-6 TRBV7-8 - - CASSRGGSGANVLTF TGTGCCAGCAGCAGAGGGGGGTCTGGGGCCAACGTCCTGACTTTC
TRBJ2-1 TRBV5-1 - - CASSFRRANNEQFF TGCGCCAGCAGCTTTAGGAGGGCGAACAATGAGCAGTTCTTC
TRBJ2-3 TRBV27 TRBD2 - CASSLRPIAGTQYF TGTGCCAGCAGTTTACGGCCGATAGCGGGAACGCAGTATTTT
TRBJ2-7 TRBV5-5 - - CASSIVAGNHEQYF TGTGCCAGCAGTATTGTGGCAGGGAACCACGAGCAGTACTTC
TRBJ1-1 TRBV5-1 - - CASSFTPISMNTEAFF TGCGCCAGCAGCTTCACTCCGATTAGCATGAACACTGAAGCTTTCTTT
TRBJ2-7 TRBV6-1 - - CASSSLTARYEQYF TGTGCCAGCAGTTCTCTGACAGCGCGATACGAGCAGTACTTC
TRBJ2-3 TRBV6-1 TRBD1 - CASGTGSDTQYF TGTGCGTCGGGGACAGGGTCAGATACGCAGTATTTT
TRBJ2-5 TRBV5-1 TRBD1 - CASSLGTAIQETQYF TGCGCCAGCAGCCTTGGGACAGCCATTCAAGAGACCCAGTACTTC
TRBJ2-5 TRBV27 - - CASTWGETQYF TGTGCCAGCACCTGGGGAGAGACCCAGTACTTC
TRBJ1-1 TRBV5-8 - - CASSLAEFVDVNTEAFF TGTGCCAGCAGCTTGGCAGAGTTTGTGGATGTAAACACTGAAGCTTTCTTT
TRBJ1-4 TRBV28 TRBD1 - CASTQPQGAPGSEKLFF TGTGCCAGCACCCAGCCTCAGGGGGCGCCGGGAAGTGAAAAACTGTTTTTT
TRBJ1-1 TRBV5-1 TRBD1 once CASSSGTGWNTEAFF TGCGCCAGCAGCTCCGGGACAGGGTGGAACACTGAAGCTTTCTTT
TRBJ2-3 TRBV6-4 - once CASSPSFGTDTQYF TGTGCCAGCAGCCCTTCTTTCGGTACAGATACGCAGTATTTT
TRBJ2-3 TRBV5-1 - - CASSFAGRAVDTQYF TGCGCCAGCAGCTTCGCGGGACGAGCAGTTGATACGCAGTATTTT
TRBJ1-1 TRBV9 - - CASSVETGYTEAFF TGTGCCAGCAGCGTAGAAACAGGCTACACTGAAGCTTTCTTT
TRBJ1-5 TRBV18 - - CASSPLGTESNQPQHF TGTGCCAGCTCACCACTTGGCACAGAAAGCAATCAGCCCCAGCATTTT
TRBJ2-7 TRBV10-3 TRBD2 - CAISVAGGNVEQYF TGTGCCATCAGCGTAGCGGGGGGCAATGTCGAGCAGTACTTC
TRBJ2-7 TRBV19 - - CASSIVGQGSYEQYF TGTGCCAGTAGTATAGTGGGGCAGGGATCCTACGAGCAGTACTTC
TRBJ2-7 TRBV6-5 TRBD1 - CASSFSDRPRLYF TGTGCCAGCAGTTTCTCGGACAGGCCCAGGTTGTACTTC
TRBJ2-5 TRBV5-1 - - CASSLGSGVMETQYF TGCGCCAGCAGCTTGGGGTCAGGGGTAATGGAGACCCAGTACTTC
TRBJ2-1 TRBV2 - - CASSEGGPGITYNEQFF TGTGCCAGCAGTGAAGGGGGGCCTGGGATTACCTACAATGAGCAGTTCTTC
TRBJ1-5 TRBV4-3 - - CASSQDRETAQHF TGCGCCAGCAGCCAAGACCGGGAAACGGCCCAGCATTTT
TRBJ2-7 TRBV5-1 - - CASSWASSYEQYF TGCGCCAGCAGCTGGGCCTCCTCCTACGAGCAGTACTTC
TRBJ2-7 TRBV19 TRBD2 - CASIGARGPSGRTYEQYF TGTGCCAGTATAGGGGCAAGGGGCCCTAGCGGGAGGACGTACGAGCAGTACTTC
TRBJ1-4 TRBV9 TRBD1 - CASSVGLRVRPGTGGNEKLFF TGTGCCAGCAGCGTAGGCCTCAGGGTTCGTCCCGGGACAGGGGGAAATGAAAAACTGTTTTTT